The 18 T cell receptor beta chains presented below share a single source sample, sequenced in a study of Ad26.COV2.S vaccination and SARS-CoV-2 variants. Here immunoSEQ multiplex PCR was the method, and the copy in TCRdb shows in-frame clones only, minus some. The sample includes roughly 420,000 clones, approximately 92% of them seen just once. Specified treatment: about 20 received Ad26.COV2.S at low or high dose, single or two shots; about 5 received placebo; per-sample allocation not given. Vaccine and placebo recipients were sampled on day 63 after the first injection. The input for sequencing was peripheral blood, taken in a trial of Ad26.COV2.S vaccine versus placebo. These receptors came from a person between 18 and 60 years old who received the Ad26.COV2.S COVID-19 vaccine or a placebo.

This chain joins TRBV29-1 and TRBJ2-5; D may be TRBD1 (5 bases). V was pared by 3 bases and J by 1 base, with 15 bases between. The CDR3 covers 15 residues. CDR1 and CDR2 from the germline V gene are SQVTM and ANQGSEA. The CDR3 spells CSVDRVGSVQETQYF. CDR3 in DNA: TGCAGCGTTGACAGGGTGGGGTCGGTCCAAGAGACCCAGTACTTC.

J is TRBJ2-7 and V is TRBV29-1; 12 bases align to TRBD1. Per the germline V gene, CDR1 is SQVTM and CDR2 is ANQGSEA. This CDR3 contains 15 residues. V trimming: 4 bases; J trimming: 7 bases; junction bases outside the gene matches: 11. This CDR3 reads CSVVRKGQGAREQYF. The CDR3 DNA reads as TGCAGCGTTGTAAGAAAGGGACAGGGGGCGAGAGAGCAGTACTTC.

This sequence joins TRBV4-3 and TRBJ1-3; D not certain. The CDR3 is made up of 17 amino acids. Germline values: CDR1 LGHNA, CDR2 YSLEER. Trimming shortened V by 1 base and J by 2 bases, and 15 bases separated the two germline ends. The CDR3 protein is CASSQGPNEGTGNTIYF. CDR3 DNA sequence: TGCGCCAGCAGCCAAGGTCCCAACGAGGGAACTGGAAACACCATATATTTT.

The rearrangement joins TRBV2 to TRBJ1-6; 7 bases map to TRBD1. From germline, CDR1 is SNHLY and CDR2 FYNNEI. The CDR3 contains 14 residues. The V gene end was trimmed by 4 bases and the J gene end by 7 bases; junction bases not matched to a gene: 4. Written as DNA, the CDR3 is TGTGCCAGCAGTGTCGGACAGGTCAATTCACCCCTCCACTTT. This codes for CASSVGQVNSPLHF.

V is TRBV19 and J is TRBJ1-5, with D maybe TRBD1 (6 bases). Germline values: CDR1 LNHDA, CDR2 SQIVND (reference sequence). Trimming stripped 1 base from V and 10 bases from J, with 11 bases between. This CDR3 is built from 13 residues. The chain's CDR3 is CASSIVEQGPQHF. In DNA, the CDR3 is TGTGCCAGTAGTATAGTGGAACAGGGTCCCCAGCATTTT.

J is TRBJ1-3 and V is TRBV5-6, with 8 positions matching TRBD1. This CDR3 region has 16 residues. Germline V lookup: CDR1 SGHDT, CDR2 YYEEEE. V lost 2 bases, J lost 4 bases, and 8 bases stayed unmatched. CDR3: CASSLVPTGAGNTIYF. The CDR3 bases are TGTGCCAGCAGCTTAGTGCCGACAGGGGCGGGAAACACCATATATTTT.

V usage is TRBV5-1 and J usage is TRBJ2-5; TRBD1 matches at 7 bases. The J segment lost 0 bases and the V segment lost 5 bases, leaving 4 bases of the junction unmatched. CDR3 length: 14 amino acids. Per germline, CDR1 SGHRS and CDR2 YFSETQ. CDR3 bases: TGCGCCAGCAGAATAGGGACAGACCAAGAGACCCAGTACTTC. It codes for CASRIGTDQETQYF.

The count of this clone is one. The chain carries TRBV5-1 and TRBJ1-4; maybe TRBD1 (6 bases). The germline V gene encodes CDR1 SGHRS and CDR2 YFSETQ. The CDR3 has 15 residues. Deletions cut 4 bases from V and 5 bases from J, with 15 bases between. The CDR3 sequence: CASSPGQFGNEKLFF. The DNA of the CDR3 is TGCGCCAGCAGCCCAGGACAGTTCGGCAATGAAAAACTGTTTTTT.

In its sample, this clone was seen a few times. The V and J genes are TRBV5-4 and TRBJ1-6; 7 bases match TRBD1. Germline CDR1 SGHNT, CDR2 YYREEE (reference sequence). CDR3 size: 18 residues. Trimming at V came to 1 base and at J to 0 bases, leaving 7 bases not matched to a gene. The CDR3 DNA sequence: TGTGCCAGCAGCTTGAGACAGGGTCCTAGCTCCTATAATTCACCCCTCCACTTT. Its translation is CASSLRQGPSSYNSPLHF. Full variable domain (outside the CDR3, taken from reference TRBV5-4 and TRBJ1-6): ETGVTQSPTHLIKTRGQQVTLRCSSQSGHNTVSWYQQALGQGPQFIFQYYREEENGRGNFPPRFSGLQFPNYSSELNVNALELDDSALYLCASSLRQGPSSYNSPLHFGNGTRLTVT.

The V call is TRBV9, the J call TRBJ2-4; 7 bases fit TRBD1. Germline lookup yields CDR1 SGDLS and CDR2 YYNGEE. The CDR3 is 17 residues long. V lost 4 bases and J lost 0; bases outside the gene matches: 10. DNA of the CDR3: TGTGCCAGCAGCCCCCGTGGGGACAGATTAGCCAAAAACATTCAGTACTTC. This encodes CASSPRGDRLAKNIQYF.

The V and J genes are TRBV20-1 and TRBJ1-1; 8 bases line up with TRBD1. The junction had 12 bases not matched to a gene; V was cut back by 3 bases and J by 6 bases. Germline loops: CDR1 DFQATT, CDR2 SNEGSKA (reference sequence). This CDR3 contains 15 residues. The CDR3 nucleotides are TGCAGTGCTAGTTTTATTGGACAGGGAAGCGCTGAAGCTTTCTTT. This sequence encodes CSASFIGQGSAEAFF.

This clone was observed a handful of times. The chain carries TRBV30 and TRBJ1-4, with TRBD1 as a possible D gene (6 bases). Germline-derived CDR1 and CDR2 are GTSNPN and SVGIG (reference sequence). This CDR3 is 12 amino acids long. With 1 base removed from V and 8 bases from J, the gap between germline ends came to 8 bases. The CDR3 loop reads CAWSAQGEKLFF. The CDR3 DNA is TGTGCCTGGAGTGCACAGGGAGAAAAACTGTTTTTT.

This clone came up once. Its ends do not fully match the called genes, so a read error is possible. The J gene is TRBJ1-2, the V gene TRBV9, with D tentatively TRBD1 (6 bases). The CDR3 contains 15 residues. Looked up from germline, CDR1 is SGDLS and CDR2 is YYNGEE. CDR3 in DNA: TGTGCCAGCCGCGTAGGGCGGGGGGGACAAGGCGGCTACACCTTC. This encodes CASRVGRGGQGGYTF.

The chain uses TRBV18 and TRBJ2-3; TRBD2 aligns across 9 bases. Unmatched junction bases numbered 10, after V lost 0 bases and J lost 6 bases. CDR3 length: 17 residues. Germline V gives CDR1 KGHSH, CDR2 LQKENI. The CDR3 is CASSPPVGSGGSDTQYF. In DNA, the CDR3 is TGTGCCAGCTCACCACCGGTGGGTAGCGGGGGATCGGATACGCAGTATTTT.

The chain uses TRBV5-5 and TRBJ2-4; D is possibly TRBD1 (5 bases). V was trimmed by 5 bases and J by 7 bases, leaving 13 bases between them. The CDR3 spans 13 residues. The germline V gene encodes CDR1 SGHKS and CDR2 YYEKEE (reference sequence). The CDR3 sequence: CASRTSAGNIQYF. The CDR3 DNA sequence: TGTGCCAGCAGAACCTCCGCAGGGAACATTCAGTACTTC.

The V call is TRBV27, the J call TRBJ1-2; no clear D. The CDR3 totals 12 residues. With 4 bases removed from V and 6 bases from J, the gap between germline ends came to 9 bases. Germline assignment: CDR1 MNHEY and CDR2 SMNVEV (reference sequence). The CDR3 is CASSSQADGYTF. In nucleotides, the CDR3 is TGTGCCAGCAGTTCCCAAGCGGATGGCTACACCTTC.

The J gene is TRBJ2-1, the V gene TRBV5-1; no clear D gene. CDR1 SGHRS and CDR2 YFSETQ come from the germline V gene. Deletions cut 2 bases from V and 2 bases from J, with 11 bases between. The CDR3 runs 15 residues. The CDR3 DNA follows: TGCGCCAGCAGCTTAGACATAACTGCCTACAATGAGCAGTTCTTC. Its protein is CASSLDITAYNEQFF.

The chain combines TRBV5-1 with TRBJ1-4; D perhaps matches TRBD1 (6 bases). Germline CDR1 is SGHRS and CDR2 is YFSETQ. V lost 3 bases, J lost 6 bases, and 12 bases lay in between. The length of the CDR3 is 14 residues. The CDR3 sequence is CASSSTAGDEKLFF. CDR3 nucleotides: TGCGCCAGCAGCTCGACGGCAGGGGATGAAAAACTGTTTTTT. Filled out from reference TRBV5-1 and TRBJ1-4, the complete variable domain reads KAGVTQTPRYLIKTRGQQVTLSCSPISGHRSVSWYQQTPGQGLQFLFEYFSETQRNKGNFPGRFSGRQFSNSRSEMNVSTLELGDSALYLCASSSTAGDEKLFFGSGTQLSVL.